The 4 T cell receptor beta chains in this list originate from one sample, sequenced in a study of OX40 agonist ivuxolimab in advanced cancers. Method: immunoSEQ multiplex PCR; TCRdb's copy keeps in-frame clones and lacks some. The sample has roughly 48,000 clones, approximately 87% seen once; the top ten hold 6.5% to 7.5%. Sequencing used CD4+ or CD8+ T cells sorted from blood, obtained in a trial of the OX40 agonist ivuxolimab. The receptor source for this set is an adult with an advanced solid tumor such as melanoma, head and neck, liver or kidney cancer.

The rearrangement joins TRBV5-1 to TRBJ1-2; D is unclear. V was cut by 0 bases and J by 4 bases, with 10 bases left in between. Germline CDR1 is SGHRS and CDR2 is YFSETQ. The CDR3 runs to 14 residues. The CDR3 bases are TGCGCCAGCAGCTTGGACATCTGGGGCTATGGCTACACCTTC. It translates to CASSLDIWGYGYTF.

V and J are TRBV5-6 and TRBJ1-3; D gene uncertain. The V gene's germline CDR1 is SGHDT and CDR2 YYEEEE. V lost 4 bases and J 0 bases, leaving 8 bases between the germline ends. The CDR3 sequence is 14 residues long. The CDR3 reads CASSRTSSGNTIYF. The CDR3 DNA follows: TGTGCCAGCAGCCGCACATCCTCTGGAAACACCATATATTTT.

This clone appeared a few times. The CDR3 nucleotides are TGCGCCAGCAGCTTGGGGACAGGGAACGCACCCCTCCACTTT. This sequence encodes CASSLGTGNAPLHF. This chain uses TRBV5-1 with TRBJ1-6, with 8 bases identical to TRBD1. CDR3 length: 14 amino acids. Germline CDR1 reads SGHRS; CDR2 reads YFSETQ. J lost 11 bases, V lost 0 bases, and 4 bases had no gene match.

V and J are TRBV19 and TRBJ2-2, with 9 bases identical to TRBD1. Trimming cost V 9 bases and J 6 bases; bases outside gene matches: 11. Germline CDR1 reads LNHDA; CDR2 reads SQIVND (reference sequence). The CDR3 is 15 amino acids. CDR3 DNA sequence: TGTGCCAGCGCCCCGGGACAGGGTAGAGCCGGGGAGCTGTTTTTT. It translates to CASAPGQGRAGELFF. Full variable domain (remainder filled in from reference TRBV19 and TRBJ2-2): DGGITQSPKYLFRKEGQNVTLSCEQNLNHDAMYWYRQDPGQGLRLIYYSQIVNDFQKGDIAEGYSVSREKKESFPLTVTSAQKNPTAFYLCASAPGQGRAGELFFGEGSRLTVL.